The entry that follows covers one T cell receptor (beta chain) sequence. The data were taken from a study of CD8 T cells in Susac syndrome. The germline V and J ends were trimmed by 1 base and 4 bases, with 14 bases remaining between them. The CDR3 spans 15 residues. Germline V gene lookup returns CDR1 SGHNT and CDR2 YYREEE (reference sequence). Reverse transcription of roughly 0.5 to 1 ug RNA was carried out with random hexamers. TCRdb re-called the immunoSEQ multiplex PCR reads with MiXCR, one entry per CDR3 protein. The data show a few hundred thousand distinct CDR3 sequences, approximately 84% seen once.

The sample was CD8+ T cells from PBMCs. The chain has TRBV5-4 and TRBJ1-1, with no clear D. The receptor's source is a human donor with multiple sclerosis. CDR3 sequence reads: CASSLRREFGTEAFF. DNA of the CDR3: TGTGCCAGCAGCTTGCGTCGGGAATTTGGCACTGAAGCTTTCTTT.